The source of this TCR beta chain is a study of blood T cell repertoires in COVID-19. Across the study: Collection of acute and convalescent COVID-19 samples took place in the United States, Italy and Spain.

In its sample, this clone was seen once. In the original processing: Reference gene primer amplification gave nucleated cell count estimates. Sequencing was performed with immunoSEQ multiplex PCR; in TCRdb, only in-frame clones are kept and a portion is missing. The DNA gave D and trimming, while V, J and clone size come from that table. Of 200,000 to 250,000 clones listed, roughly 86% are singletons. The clonotype was recovered from a woman aged 45 to 65 with COVID-19, enrolled during active disease. The sample consisted of peripheral blood.

The CDR3 region is CATRAGPHGVQYF. CDR3 DNA: TGTGCCACCAGGGCAGGGCCCCATGGAGTCCAGTACTTC. This sequence joins TRBV24-1 and TRBJ2-5, with D possibly being TRBD1 (5 bases). CDR1 and CDR2 from the germline V gene are KGHDR and SFDVKD. Trimming cost V 7 bases and J 10 bases, with 18 bases left between them. This CDR3 spans 13 amino acids.